A single T cell receptor (beta chain) is shown here with its context. Data came from immunoSEQ multiplex PCR; TCRdb stores just in-frame clones and leaves some out. The data hold about 150,000 clones, with about 90% observed a single time. Germline CDR1 is SGHRS and CDR2 is YFSETQ. V shed 0 bases, J shed 5 bases, and the junction held 0 bases outside the gene matches. CDR3 size: 14 residues. The sample originates from a study of blood T cell repertoires in COVID-19. Study-wide context: Donors in the United States, Italy and Spain gave samples during acute or convalescent COVID-19.

The chain carries TRBV5-1 and TRBJ2-1, with 9 nucleotides matching TRBD2. The origin of this receptor is a man over 45 with acute or convalescent COVID-19. Input material: peripheral blood. For the CDR3, the DNA is TGCGCCAGCAGCTTGGGACTAGCGGACAATGAGCAGTTCTTC. Translating gives CASSLGLADNEQFF.